Given below is one T cell receptor (beta chain) in context. The sample holds many counts of this clonotype. Its antigen target is currently unknown. Base quality data are lacking; no much larger clone is found one base away. V is reduced by 11 bases and J by 4 bases, leaving a spacing of 17 bases between them. The CDR3 sequence holds 14 residues, the cysteine and phenylalanine included. Just CDR3 DNA is preserved here, 42 bases in frame from base 1. According to the germline V gene, CDR1 reads SGHVS and CDR2 reads FNYEAQ. The time point label on this specimen signifies: blood at routine non-recurrence follow-up after resection. Without any cell sorting, TCR sequencing was performed on whole RNA extracted either from tumor and nontumor lung tissue or from cryopreserved PBMC samples. A patient was chosen for TCR sequencing only when enough RNA was available from at least two tumor regions. The entry originates in a study of spatial heterogeneity in lung cancer (dated by TCRdb to 2018 to 2020). For the study in its entirety: Donors were around 69 patients with early-stage, untreated non-small cell lung cancer from the lung TRACERx cohort. In the raw uncorrected reads, each unique combination of TCR and UMI appeared more than ten times on average. The study linked features of the TCR repertoire to counts of nonsynonymous mutations, which were determined by whole-exome sequencing of tumor tissue. Follow-up PBMC samples were sequenced whenever the samples were available, and the median time to follow-up was around 24 months after resection. Beta-chain transcripts were consistently detected in greater numbers than alpha-chain transcripts, which likely reflected higher beta-chain transcript abundance. At surgery, hundreds of tumor regions, around 64 matched nontumor lung samples and about 56 PBMC samples were TCR-sequenced for both alpha and beta chains. The study quantitatively compared TCR alpha and beta repertoires across multiple tumor regions, matched nontumor lung and blood in non-small cell lung cancer. Study-wide findings and limitations: Only 14 patients were included in comparisons of baseline and follow-up blood repertoires. Ubiquitous expanded tumor TCRs showed up in blood more often at tumor resection than at routine follow-up. Additional single-cell paired TCR alpha and beta sequencing was considered necessary to confirm, at a functional level, the hypothesis that regional TCRs recognize regional mutations.

Library preparation used 5' RACE. Data came from a NextSeq 500. To allow correction of PCR and sequencing errors, the TCR library protocol tagged every TCR cDNA molecule with a unique molecular identifier. In the authors' own workflow: TCR identification, UMI-based error correction and CDR3 extraction were all carried out with Decombinator tools. Expanded TCRs were defined as those above a frequency of 2 per 1,000, corresponding to the top 1% of the tumor frequency distribution. Renyi diversity was computed with the R vegan package after each repertoire had been subsampled 100 times to 5,000 TCRs. CDR3 similarity networks were built from amino acid triplet string-kernel similarity, with CDR3s being connected when pairwise similarity was above 0.82. The public reads were reanalyzed by TCRdb: fastp trimming at Q25, MiXCR alignment, in-frame beta chains only. Rows merge per CDR3 protein into single entries with the most common DNA and genes. TCRdb, not the authors, supplied the V and J calls. The sample includes 30,000 to 40,000 distinct CDR3 sequences, with about 7.9% observed a single time. The top ten constitute 9.4% of the sample.

Specimen: PBMCs, collected at follow-up. This sequence uses TRBV7-6 and TRBJ2-2, with a weak D call of TRBD2 (7 bases match). This TCR was sampled from a male donor with early-stage non-small cell lung cancer. This receptor carries the CDR3 CACRGAGGTGELFF. The DNA sequence is given as TGTGCCTGTCGGGGGGCGGGTGGCACCGGGGAGCTGTTTTTT. With the rest looked up from the reference TRBV7-6 and TRBJ2-2 genes rather than sequenced, the full variable domain is GAGVSQSPRYKVTKRGQDVALRCDPISGHVSLYWYRQALGQGPEFLTYFNYEAQQDKSGLPNDRFSAERPEGSISTLTIQRTEQRDSAMYRCACRGAGGTGELFFGEGSRLTVL.